Listed below are T cell receptor beta chains from one sample, sequenced in a study of CD8+CD57+ T cells in acquired aplastic anemia. One entry per CDR3 protein results from TCRdb running MiXCR on the reads. The sample has about 210,000 distinct CDR3 sequences, 61% seen once. The sequenced material came from sorted CD4+, CD8+, or CD8+CD57+ T cells (not recorded which) from PBMCs. These receptors all come from a human donor in good health. CDR3s include the opening cysteine and the closing phenylalanine or tryptophan. Each record gives: V gene, D gene, clone size, CDR3 length, J gene, CDR3 DNA, CDR3 protein. D genes are given only for firm matches. Clone size, where shown, is once, few, many, or a class for clones that have expanded.

>TRBV7-8|-|-|14|TRBJ2-7
TGTGCCAGCAGCTTGGCAGGGATTTACTACGAGCAGTACTTC
CASSLAGIYYEQYF
>TRBV14|-|-|15|TRBJ2-7
TGTGCCAGCAGCCCTGAGTGGGGGAGCTCCTACGAGCAGTACTTC
CASSPEWGSSYEQYF
>TRBV19|TRBD1|once|14|TRBJ2-1
TGTGCCACCAAGACAGGGGGCGCTTCCAATGAGCAGTTCTTC
CATKTGGASNEQFF
>TRBV11-2|-|many|15|TRBJ2-7
TGTGCCAGCAGCTTATCGGCGGAGAGCTCCTACGAGCAGTACTTC
CASSLSAESSYEQYF
>TRBV5-5|-|few|14|TRBJ1-2
TGTGCCAGCAGCTTGTTGGGGCAGCCCTATGGCTACACCTTC
CASSLLGQPYGYTF
>TRBV15|-|many|19|TRBJ1-2
TGTGCCACCAGCAGAGACCGAAATTTGGGGGACACAGCTAACTATGGCTACACCTTC
CATSRDRNLGDTANYGYTF
>TRBV7-9|TRBD1|-|9|TRBJ2-3
TGTGCCAGCAGCACAACAGGGGTTTTT
CASSTTGVF
>TRBV7-2|-|-|13|TRBJ2-3
TGTGCCAGCAACGACTCGGGAGCAGATACGCAGTATTTT
CASNDSGADTQYF
>TRBV4-3|-|many|15|TRBJ1-1
TGCGCCAGCAGCCAAGTCGCCAACATGAACACTGAAGCTTTCTTT
CASSQVANMNTEAFF
>TRBV19|-|once|12|TRBJ2-1
TGTGCCAGTAGAGGCCCAATGAATGAGCAGTTCTTC
CASRGPMNEQFF
>TRBV6-5|-|-|14|TRBJ1-2
TGTGCCAGCAGTTACGGACATTCTTCCTATGGCTACACCTTC
CASSYGHSSYGYTF
>TRBV27|-|-|18|TRBJ2-1
TGTGCCAGCAGTACCCAGCCTCAAATTCGGAGCTCCTACAATGAGCAGTTCTTC
CASSTQPQIRSSYNEQFF
>TRBV20-1|-|-|15|TRBJ1-5
TGCAGTGCTAGAGAGATGGGGCGCAGCAATCAGCCCCAGCATTTT
CSAREMGRSNQPQHF
>TRBV3-1|-|many|16|TRBJ2-5
TGTGCCAGCAGCCAAGATCTCACCGGGGGCGGCGAGACCCAGTACTTC
CASSQDLTGGGETQYF
>TRBV15|-|-|14|TRBJ2-5
TGTGCCACCAGCAGAGATGGGACGGGGGCGGCCCAGTACTTC
CATSRDGTGAAQYF
>TRBV6-1|-|-|15|TRBJ2-7
TGTGCCAGCAGTGAGAACACTGAGGGGGGGAACGAGCAGTACTTC
CASSENTEGGNEQYF
>TRBV7-9|-|-|14|TRBJ2-3
TGTGCCAGCAGCACCCGGACTGGCGCAGATACGCAGTATTTT
CASSTRTGADTQYF
>TRBV10-3|TRBD1|many|15|TRBJ1-2
TGTGCCATCAGTGAAACCAGGGGGACGGTGTATGGCTACACCTTC
CAISETRGTVYGYTF
>TRBV6-1|-|many|15|TRBJ1-1
TGTGCCAGCACCGCACTGGGGACGGCGAACACTGAAGCTTTCTTT
CASTALGTANTEAFF
>TRBV20-1|TRBD2|once|15|TRBJ2-7
TGCAGTGCTAGAGATCAACTAGCGGGTCTCTACGAGCAGTACTTC
CSARDQLAGLYEQYF
>TRBV14|TRBD1|-|16|TRBJ1-2
TGTGCCAGCAGCTTACGGACAGGGGGAGCTAACTATGGCTACACCTTC
CASSLRTGGANYGYTF
>TRBV15|TRBD1|-|14|TRBJ1-6
TGTGCCACCAGCAGTGGACAGGGTAATTCACCCCTCCACTTT
CATSSGQGNSPLHF
>TRBV11-2|-|few|11|TRBJ2-2
TGTGCCAGCAGCTACACCGGGGAGCTGTTTTTT
CASSYTGELFF
>TRBV2|TRBD1|-|13|TRBJ2-7
TGTGCCAGCACCTTTTCCAGGGGGTACGAGCAGTACTTC
CASTFSRGYEQYF
>TRBV6-1|-|many|15|TRBJ2-7
TGTGCCAGCAAGGATTGGCTCGGGACACTATACGAGCAGTACTTC
CASKDWLGTLYEQYF
>TRBV7-9|TRBD1|-|14|TRBJ1-2
TGTGCCAGCAGCTTGCCGACAGGGAAAGACGGCTACACCTTC
CASSLPTGKDGYTF
>TRBV2|TRBD2|-|18|TRBJ2-3
TGTGCCAGCAGGGCCCAACGGACTAGCGGGAGTGGGTCAGATACGCAGTATTTT
CASRAQRTSGSGSDTQYF
>TRBV10-3|-|-|15|TRBJ2-2
TGTGCCATCATGGACCCCTTAAGGGTGGCCGGGGAGCTGTTTTTT
CAIMDPLRVAGELFF
>TRBV2|-|-|14|TRBJ1-5
TGTGCCAGCAGCGGGAGCTATAGCAATCAGCCCCAGCATTTT
CASSGSYSNQPQHF
>TRBV10-3|TRBD1|few|14|TRBJ2-5
TGTGCCATCAGGGAACAGGGGGCCGGGGAGACCCAGTACTTC
CAIREQGAGETQYF
>TRBV19|TRBD1|-|13|TRBJ2-5
TGTGCCAGTAGTACGAGGGACAGCCGGACCCAGTACTTC
CASSTRDSRTQYF
>TRBV7-8|-|-|13|TRBJ1-6
TGTGCCAGCAGACAGATCGATAATTCACCCCTCCACTTT
CASRQIDNSPLHF
>TRBV19|-|-|15|TRBJ2-2
TGTGCCAGTAGTATACAGGACGGGAACACCGGGGAGCTGTTTTTT
CASSIQDGNTGELFF
>TRBV7-9|TRBD1|-|14|TRBJ2-7
TGTGCCAGCAGCGTAAGACAGGGGGACTACAAGCAGTACTTC
CASSVRQGDYKQYF
>TRBV7-8|-|-|14|TRBJ1-2
TGTGCCAGCAGCTTGGGGGGCGACTACTATGGCTACACCTTC
CASSLGGDYYGYTF
>TRBV7-6|-|-|12|TRBJ2-2
TGTGCCAGCAGCTTAGATGGGTGGGAGCTGTTTTTT
CASSLDGWELFF
>TRBV12-3/TRBV12-4|TRBD1|few|15|TRBJ2-6
TGTGCCAGCAGTCTGACAGGGCCTGGGGCCAACGTCCTGACTTTC
CASSLTGPGANVLTF
>TRBV29-1|-|-|15|TRBJ1-2
TGCAGCGTTGGGACCGGACAAGTAGGGGACTATGGCTACACATTC
CSVGTGQVGDYGYTF
>TRBV6-1|TRBD1|-|16|TRBJ2-1
TGTGCCAGCAGTGGGCCGGGACAGGGGTTCTACAATGAGCAGTTCTTC
CASSGPGQGFYNEQFF
>TRBV6-5|-|-|15|TRBJ1-6
TGTGCCAGCAGTTACTCTTGGCAGCTGAATTCACCCCTCCACTTT
CASSYSWQLNSPLHF
>TRBV19|TRBD2|-|13|TRBJ2-7
TGTGCCAGTGCGATAGCGGGGAGCTACGAGCAGTACTTC
CASAIAGSYEQYF
>TRBV4-1|-|many|15|TRBJ2-7
TGCGCCAGCAGCCAAGTTACCCCCGGGGACTACGAGCAGTACTTC
CASSQVTPGDYEQYF
>TRBV29-1|-|-|14|TRBJ1-2
TGCAGCGTCGTGGAAACAGGGATGAGCTATGGCTACACCTTC
CSVVETGMSYGYTF
>TRBV19|TRBD2|-|17|TRBJ2-1
TGTGCCAGTAGGAACCTCCAGACTAGCGGGAGAAGGGATGAGCAGTTCTTC
CASRNLQTSGRRDEQFF
>TRBV20-1|-|few|12|TRBJ2-3
TGCAGTGCTAGAGTTCGTGGAAATACGCAGTATTTT
CSARVRGNTQYF
>TRBV29-1|-|-|15|TRBJ2-2
TGCAGCTTCCCCACAGGGTGGGAGAACACCGGGGAGCTGTTTTTT
CSFPTGWENTGELFF
>TRBV19|-|once|16|TRBJ1-2
TGTGCCAGTAGTATGTATACGAGGGAGTCTAACTATGGCTACACCTTC
CASSMYTRESNYGYTF
>TRBV7-8|-|-|18|TRBJ1-1
TGTGCCAGCAGCTTTAGAGGGGAACAGGCTGACCCTAACACTGAAGCTTTCTTT
CASSFRGEQADPNTEAFF
>TRBV20-1|TRBD1|-|13|TRBJ1-2
TGCAGTGCTCCCCAGGACAGGGTCGTTGGCTACACCTTC
CSAPQDRVVGYTF
>TRBV2|-|-|13|TRBJ2-1
TGTGCCACTCGGGGGGCAGTCTACAATGAGCAGTTCTTC
CATRGAVYNEQFF
>TRBV7-9|TRBD2|many|15|TRBJ2-7
TGTGCCAGCAGGCTTTCTGGACTAGCGGACTACGAGCAGTACTTC
CASRLSGLADYEQYF
>TRBV9|-|many|15|TRBJ2-2
TGTGCCAGCAGCGTGACGGGGGAACTCACCGGGGAGCTGTTTTTT
CASSVTGELTGELFF
>TRBV20-1|TRBD1|-|15|TRBJ1-2
TGCAGTGCTATAGGACAGGATCATTCCTCCTATGGCTACACCTTC
CSAIGQDHSSYGYTF